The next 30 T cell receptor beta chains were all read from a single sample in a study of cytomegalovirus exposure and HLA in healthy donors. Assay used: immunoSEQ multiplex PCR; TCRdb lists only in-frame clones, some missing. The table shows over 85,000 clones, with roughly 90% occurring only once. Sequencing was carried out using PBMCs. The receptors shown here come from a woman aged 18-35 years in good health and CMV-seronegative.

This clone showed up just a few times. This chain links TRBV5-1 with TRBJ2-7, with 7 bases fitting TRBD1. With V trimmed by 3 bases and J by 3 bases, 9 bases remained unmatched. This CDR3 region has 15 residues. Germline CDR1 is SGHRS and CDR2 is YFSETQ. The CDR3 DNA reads TGCGCCAGCAGCTCCTTTCCGGGACAGCTCTACGAGCAGTACTTC. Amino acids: CASSSFPGQLYEQYF. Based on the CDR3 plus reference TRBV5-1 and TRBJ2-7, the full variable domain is KAGVTQTPRYLIKTRGQQVTLSCSPISGHRSVSWYQQTPGQGLQFLFEYFSETQRNKGNFPGRFSGRQFSNSRSEMNVSTLELGDSALYLCASSSFPGQLYEQYFGPGTRLTVT.

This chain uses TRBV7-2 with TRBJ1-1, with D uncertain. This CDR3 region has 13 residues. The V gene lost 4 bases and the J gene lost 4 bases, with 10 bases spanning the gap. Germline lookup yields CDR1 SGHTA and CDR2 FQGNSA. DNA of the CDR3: TGTGCCAGCAGCTCCCTTGGAGGCACTGAAGCTTTCTTT. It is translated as CASSSLGGTEAFF.

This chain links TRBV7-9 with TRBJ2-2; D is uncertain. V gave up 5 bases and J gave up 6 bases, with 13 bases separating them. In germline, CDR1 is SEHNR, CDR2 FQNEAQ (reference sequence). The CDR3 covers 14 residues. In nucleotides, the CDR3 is TGTGCCAGCAGCGCTCGGGTAGATTCCGGGGAGCTGTTTTTT. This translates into CASSARVDSGELFF.

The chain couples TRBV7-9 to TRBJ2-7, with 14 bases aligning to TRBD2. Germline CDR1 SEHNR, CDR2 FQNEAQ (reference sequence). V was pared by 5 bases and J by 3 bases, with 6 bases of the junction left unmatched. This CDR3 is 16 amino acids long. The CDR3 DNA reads TGTGCCAGCAGCGTGCGGACTAGCGGGAGGTACTACGAGCAGTACTTC. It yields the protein CASSVRTSGRYYEQYF.

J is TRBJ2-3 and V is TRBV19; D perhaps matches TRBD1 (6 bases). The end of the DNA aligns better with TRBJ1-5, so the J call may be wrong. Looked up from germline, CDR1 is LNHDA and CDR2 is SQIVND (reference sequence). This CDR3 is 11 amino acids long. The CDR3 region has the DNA TGTGCCAGTAGTATAGGGGACACCCAGCATTTT. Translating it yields CASSIGDTQHF.

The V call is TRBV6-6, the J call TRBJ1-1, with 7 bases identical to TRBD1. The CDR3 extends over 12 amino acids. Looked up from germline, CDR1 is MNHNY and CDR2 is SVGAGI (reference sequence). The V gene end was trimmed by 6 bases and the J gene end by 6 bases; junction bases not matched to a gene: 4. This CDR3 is CASRAGGSEAFF. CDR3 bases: TGTGCCAGCAGAGCAGGGGGATCTGAAGCTTTCTTT.

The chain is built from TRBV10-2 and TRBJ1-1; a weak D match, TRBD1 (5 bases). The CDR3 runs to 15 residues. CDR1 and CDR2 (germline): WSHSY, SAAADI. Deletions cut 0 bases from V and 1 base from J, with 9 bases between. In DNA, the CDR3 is TGCGCCAGCAGTGAGTCCAGGGTTTCGAACACTGAAGCTTTCTTT. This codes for CASSESRVSNTEAFF.

Here the CDR3 DNA reads TGTGCTAGTGGTTTGGTACTACTGGACACCCACGAGCAGTACTTC. This sequence encodes CASGLVLLDTHEQYF. The chain employs TRBV12-5 and TRBJ2-7; perhaps TRBD1 as D (5 bases). The CDR3 contains 15 residues. V was pared by 0 bases and J by 5 bases, with 14 bases between. CDR1 and CDR2 from the germline V gene are LGHNT and FRNRAP. Full variable domain (remainder filled in from reference TRBV12-5 and TRBJ2-7): DARVTQTPRHKVTEMGQEVTMRCQPILGHNTVFWYRQTMMQGLELLAYFRNRAPLDDSGMPKDRFSAEMPDATLATLKIQPSEPRDSAVYFCASGLVLLDTHEQYFGPGTRLTVT.

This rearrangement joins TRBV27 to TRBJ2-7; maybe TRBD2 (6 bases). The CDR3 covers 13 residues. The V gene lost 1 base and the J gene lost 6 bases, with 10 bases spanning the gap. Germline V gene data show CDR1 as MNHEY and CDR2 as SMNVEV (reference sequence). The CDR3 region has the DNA TGTGCCAGCAGTTTATGGCGGGGAAGCGAGCAGTACTTC. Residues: CASSLWRGSEQYF.

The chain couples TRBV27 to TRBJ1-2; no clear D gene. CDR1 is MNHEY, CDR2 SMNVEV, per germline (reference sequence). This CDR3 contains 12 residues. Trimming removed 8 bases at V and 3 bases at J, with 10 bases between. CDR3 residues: CASSPGDYGYTF. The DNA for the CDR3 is TGTGCCAGCTCCCCCGGGGACTATGGCTACACCTTC.

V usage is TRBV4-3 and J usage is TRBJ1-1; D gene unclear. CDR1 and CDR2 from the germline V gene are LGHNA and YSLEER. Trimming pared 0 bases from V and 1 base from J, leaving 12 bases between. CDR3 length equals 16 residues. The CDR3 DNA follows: TGCGCCAGCAGCCAAGATTATAGGCAGGAGAACACTGAAGCTTTCTTT. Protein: CASSQDYRQENTEAFF.

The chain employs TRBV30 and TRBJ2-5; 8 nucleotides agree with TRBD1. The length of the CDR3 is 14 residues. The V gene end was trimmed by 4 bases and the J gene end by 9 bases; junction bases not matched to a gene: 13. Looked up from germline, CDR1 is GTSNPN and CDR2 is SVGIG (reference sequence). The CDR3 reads CAWTLTGVRGAQYF. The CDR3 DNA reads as TGTGCCTGGACCCTGACAGGGGTCAGGGGGGCCCAGTACTTC.

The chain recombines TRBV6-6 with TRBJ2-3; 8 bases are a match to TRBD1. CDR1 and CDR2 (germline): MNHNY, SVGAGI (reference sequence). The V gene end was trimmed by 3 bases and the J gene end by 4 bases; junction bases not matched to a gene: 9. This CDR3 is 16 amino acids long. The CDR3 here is CASSYLTGVGADTQYF. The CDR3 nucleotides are TGTGCCAGCAGTTATTTGACAGGGGTCGGCGCAGATACGCAGTATTTT.

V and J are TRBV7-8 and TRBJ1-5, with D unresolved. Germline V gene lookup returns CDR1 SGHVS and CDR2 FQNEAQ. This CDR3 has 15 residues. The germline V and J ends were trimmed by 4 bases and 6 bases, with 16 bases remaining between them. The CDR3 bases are TGTGCCAGCAGCTGGAGGGCGTCGGCTGGTCAGCCCCAGCATTTT. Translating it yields CASSWRASAGQPQHF.

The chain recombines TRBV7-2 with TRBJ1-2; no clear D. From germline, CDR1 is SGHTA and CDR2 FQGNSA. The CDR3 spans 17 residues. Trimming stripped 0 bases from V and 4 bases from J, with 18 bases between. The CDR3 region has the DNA TGTGCCAGCAGCTTAGCCGTAATGGCAGAACACCTCTATGGCTACACCTTC. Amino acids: CASSLAVMAEHLYGYTF.

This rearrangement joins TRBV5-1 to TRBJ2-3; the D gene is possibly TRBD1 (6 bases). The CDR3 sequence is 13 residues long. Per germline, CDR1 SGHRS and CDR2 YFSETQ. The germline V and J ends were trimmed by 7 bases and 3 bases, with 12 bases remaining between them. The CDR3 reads CASLEGVTDTQYF. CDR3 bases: TGCGCCAGCCTCGAGGGGGTAACAGATACGCAGTATTTT.

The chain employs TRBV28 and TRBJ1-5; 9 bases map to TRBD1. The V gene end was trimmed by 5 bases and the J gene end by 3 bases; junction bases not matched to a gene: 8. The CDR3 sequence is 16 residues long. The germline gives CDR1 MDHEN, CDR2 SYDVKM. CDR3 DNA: TGTGCCAGCAGTACCCGAACAGGGGGCAACAATCAGCCCCAGCATTTT. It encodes CASSTRTGGNNQPQHF. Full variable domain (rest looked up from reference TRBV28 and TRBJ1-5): DVKVTQSSRYLVKRTGEKVFLECVQDMDHENMFWYRQDPGLGLRLIYFSYDVKMKEKGDIPEGYSVSREKKERFSLILESASTNQTSMYLCASSTRTGGNNQPQHFGDGTRLSIL.

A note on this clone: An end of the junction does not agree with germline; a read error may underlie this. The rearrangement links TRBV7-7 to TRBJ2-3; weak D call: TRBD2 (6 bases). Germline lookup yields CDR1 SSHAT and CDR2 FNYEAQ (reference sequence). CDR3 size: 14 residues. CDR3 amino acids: CASSALAGTDTQYF. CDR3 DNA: TGTGCTAGCAGCGCTTTAGCGGGCACAGATACGCAGTATTTT.

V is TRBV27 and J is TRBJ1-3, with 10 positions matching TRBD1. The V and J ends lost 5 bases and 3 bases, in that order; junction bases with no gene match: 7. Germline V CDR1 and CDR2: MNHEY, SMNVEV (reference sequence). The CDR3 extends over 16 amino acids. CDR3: CASSRYGTGDGNTIYF. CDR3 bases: TGTGCCAGCAGTCGGTACGGGACAGGGGATGGAAACACCATATATTTT.

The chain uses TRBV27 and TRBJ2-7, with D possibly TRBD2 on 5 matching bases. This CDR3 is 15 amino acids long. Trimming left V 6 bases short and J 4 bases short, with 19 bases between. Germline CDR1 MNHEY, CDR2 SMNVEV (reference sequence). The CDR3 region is CASSQSPGSPYEQYF. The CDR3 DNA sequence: TGTGCCAGCAGCCAATCACCGGGGTCCCCTTACGAGCAGTACTTC.

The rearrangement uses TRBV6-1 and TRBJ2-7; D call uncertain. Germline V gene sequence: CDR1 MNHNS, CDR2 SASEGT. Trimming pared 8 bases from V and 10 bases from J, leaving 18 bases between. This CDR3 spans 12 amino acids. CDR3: CASSSMAIEQYF. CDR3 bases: TGTGCCAGCTCCTCCATGGCCATCGAACAGTACTTC.

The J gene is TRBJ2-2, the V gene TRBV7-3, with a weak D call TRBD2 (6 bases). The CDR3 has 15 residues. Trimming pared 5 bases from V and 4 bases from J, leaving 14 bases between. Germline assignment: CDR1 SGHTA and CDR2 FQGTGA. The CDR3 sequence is CASSQDPGGTGELFF. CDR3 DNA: TGTGCCAGCAGCCAAGATCCCGGGGGCACCGGGGAGCTGTTTTTT.

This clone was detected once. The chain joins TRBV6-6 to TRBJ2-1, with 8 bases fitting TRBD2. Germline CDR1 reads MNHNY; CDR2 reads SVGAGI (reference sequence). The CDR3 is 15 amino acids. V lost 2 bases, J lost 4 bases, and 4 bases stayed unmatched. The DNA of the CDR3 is TGTGCCAGCAGTTACATTGTAGCGGGGTACAATGAGCAGTTCTTC. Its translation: CASSYIVAGYNEQFF.

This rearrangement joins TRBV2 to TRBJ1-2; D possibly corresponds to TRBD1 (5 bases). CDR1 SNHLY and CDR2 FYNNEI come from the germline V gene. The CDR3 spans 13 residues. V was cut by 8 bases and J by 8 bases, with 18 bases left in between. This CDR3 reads CASGAQGRLGYTF. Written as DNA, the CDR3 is TGTGCCAGCGGAGCCCAGGGCCGGTTGGGCTACACCTTC.

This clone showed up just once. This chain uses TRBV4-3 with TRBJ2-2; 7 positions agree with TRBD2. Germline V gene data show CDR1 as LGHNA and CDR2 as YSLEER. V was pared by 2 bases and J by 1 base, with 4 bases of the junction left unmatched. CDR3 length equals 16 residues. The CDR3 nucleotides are TGCGCCAGCAGCCAAAGAATAGCGGGGAACACCGGGGAGCTGTTTTTT. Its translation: CASSQRIAGNTGELFF.

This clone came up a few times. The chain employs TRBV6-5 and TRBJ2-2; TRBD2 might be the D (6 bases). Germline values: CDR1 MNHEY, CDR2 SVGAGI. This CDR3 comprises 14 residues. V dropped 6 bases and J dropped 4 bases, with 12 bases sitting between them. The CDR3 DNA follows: TGTGCCAGCAGCACCTTCGGGGGCACCGGGGAGCTGTTTTTT. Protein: CASSTFGGTGELFF.

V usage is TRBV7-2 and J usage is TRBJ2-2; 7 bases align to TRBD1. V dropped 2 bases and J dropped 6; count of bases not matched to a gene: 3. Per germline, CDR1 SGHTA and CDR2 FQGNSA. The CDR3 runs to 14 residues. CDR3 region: CASSLRGGPGELFF. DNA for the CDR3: TGTGCCAGCAGCTTAAGAGGGGGCCCCGGGGAGCTGTTTTTT.

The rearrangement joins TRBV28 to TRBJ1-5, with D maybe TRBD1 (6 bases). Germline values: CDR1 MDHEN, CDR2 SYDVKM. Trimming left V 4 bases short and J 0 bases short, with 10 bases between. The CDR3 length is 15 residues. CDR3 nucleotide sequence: TGTGCCAGCAGTTCACAGGGCTATAGCAATCAGCCCCAGCATTTT. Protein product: CASSSQGYSNQPQHF. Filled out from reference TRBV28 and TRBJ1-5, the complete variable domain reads DVKVTQSSRYLVKRTGEKVFLECVQDMDHENMFWYRQDPGLGLRLIYFSYDVKMKEKGDIPEGYSVSREKKERFSLILESASTNQTSMYLCASSSQGYSNQPQHFGDGTRLSIL.

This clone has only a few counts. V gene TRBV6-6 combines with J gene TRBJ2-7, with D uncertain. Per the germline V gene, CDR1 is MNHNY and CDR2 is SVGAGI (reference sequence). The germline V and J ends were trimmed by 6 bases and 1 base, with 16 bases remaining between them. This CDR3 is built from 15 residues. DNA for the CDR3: TGTGCCAGCAGCGATCCCCGCGCGGAATCCTACGAGCAGTACTTC. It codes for CASSDPRAESYEQYF.

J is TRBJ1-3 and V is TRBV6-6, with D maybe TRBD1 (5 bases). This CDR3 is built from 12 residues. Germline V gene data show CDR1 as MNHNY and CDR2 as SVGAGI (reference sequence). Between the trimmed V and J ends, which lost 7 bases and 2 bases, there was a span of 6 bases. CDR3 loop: CASKGAGNTIYF. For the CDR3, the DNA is TGTGCCAGCAAAGGGGCTGGAAACACCATATATTTT.